One and the same sample provided the 8 T cell receptor beta chains below, sequenced in a study of control samples from healthy donors and cancer patients. Method: immunoSEQ multiplex PCR; TCRdb's copy keeps in-frame clones and lacks some. The sample has around 75,000 clones; 92% are singletons. The source material was blood. These receptors were taken from a woman aged 55-70 years in good health.

The rearrangement links TRBV28 to TRBJ2-7; 8 nucleotides agree with TRBD2. V was clipped by 6 bases and J by 2 bases; unmatched bases: 9. Germline CDR1 and CDR2: MDHEN and SYDVKM. The CDR3 sequence is 15 residues long. CDR3 sequence reads: CASSRLARSPYEQYF. Here the CDR3 DNA reads TGTGCCAGCAGCAGACTAGCGCGATCACCCTACGAGCAGTACTTC.

This clone was seen a single time. The chain carries TRBV6-5 and TRBJ1-1; D uncertain. In germline, CDR1 is MNHEY, CDR2 SVGAGI. The CDR3 has 14 residues. Trimming stripped 2 bases from V and 1 base from J, with 8 bases between. CDR3 in DNA: TGTGCCAGCAGTTACAGGACGCCGAACACTGAAGCTTTCTTT. Translation gives CASSYRTPNTEAFF.

The V call is TRBV28, the J call TRBJ1-6, with D possibly TRBD1 on 5 matching bases. Trimming shortened V by 6 bases and J by 10 bases, and 16 bases separated the two germline ends. From germline, CDR1 is MDHEN and CDR2 SYDVKM. The CDR3 loop spans 14 amino acids. The CDR3 spells CASRAPTDESPLHF. CDR3 in DNA: TGTGCCAGCAGAGCTCCGACAGATGAATCACCCCTCCACTTT.

The V gene is TRBV18, the J gene TRBJ2-7; no firm D call. Trimming cost V 2 bases and J 6 bases, with 11 bases left between them. Germline V gives CDR1 KGHSH, CDR2 LQKENI. The CDR3 is made up of 13 amino acids. The CDR3 nucleotides are TGTGCCAGCTCACCAGGATCCCTGGGCGAGCAGTACTTC. Protein sequence: CASSPGSLGEQYF.

The V and J genes are TRBV4-1 and TRBJ1-2, with TRBD1 as a possible D gene (6 bases). Germline values: CDR1 MGHRA, CDR2 YSYEKL. The V and J ends lost 5 bases and 1 base respectively, with 11 bases between them. The CDR3 runs 14 residues. The DNA for the CDR3 is TGCGCCAGCAGCACTCAGGGGCTTAACTATGGCTACACCTTC. This encodes CASSTQGLNYGYTF.

The chain recombines TRBV4-2 with TRBJ1-2; TRBD1 might be the D (6 bases). This CDR3 comprises 15 residues. V was trimmed by 1 base and J by 2 bases, leaving 11 bases between them. Germline CDR1 reads LGHNA; CDR2 reads YNFKEQ. CDR3 coding DNA: TGTGCCAGCAGCCAAGTTTCAGGGGTAAACTATGGCTACACCTTC. It codes for CASSQVSGVNYGYTF.

The chain joins TRBV28 to TRBJ2-3, with a tentative D call TRBD2 (6 bases). V dropped 5 bases and J dropped 1 base, with 13 bases sitting between them. Germline V gene sequence: CDR1 MDHEN, CDR2 SYDVKM. The CDR3 spans 15 residues. CDR3: CASSTPGAGTDTQYF. In DNA form, the CDR3 reads TGTGCCAGCAGTACTCCGGGAGCGGGCACAGATACGCAGTATTTT.

This clone was detected once. The CDR3 DNA follows: TGTGCCAGCAGACCTCAGGGGGCGCCCCACAATGAGCAGTTCTTC. Its protein is CASRPQGAPHNEQFF. This chain joins TRBV2 and TRBJ2-1; 8 bases are shared with TRBD1. In germline, CDR1 is SNHLY, CDR2 FYNNEI. CDR3 length equals 15 residues. V dropped 6 bases and J dropped 5; count of bases not matched to a gene: 9.